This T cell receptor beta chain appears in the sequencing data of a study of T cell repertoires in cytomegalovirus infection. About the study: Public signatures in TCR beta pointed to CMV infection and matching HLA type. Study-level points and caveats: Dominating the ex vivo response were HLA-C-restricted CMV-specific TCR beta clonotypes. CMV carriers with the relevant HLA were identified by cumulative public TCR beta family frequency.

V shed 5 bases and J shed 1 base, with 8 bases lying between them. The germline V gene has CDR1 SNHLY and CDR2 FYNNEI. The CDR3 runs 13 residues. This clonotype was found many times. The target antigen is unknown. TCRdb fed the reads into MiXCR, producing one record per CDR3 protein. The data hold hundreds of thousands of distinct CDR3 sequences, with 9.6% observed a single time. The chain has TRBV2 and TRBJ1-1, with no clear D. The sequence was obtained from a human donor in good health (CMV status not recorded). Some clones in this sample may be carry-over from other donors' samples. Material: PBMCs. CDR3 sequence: CASSSGKNTEAFF. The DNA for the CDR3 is TGTGCCAGCAGTTCGGGGAAGAACACTGAAGCTTTCTTT.